This T cell receptor beta chain was observed in a study of blood T cell repertoires in COVID-19. Data came from immunoSEQ multiplex PCR; TCRdb stores just in-frame clones and leaves some out. Among more than 250,000 clones listed, 86% were seen once. V lost 0 bases, J lost 5 bases, and 2 bases stayed unmatched. The CDR3 covers 17 residues. Germline V gene sequence: CDR1 SGHAT, CDR2 FQNNGV. The V gene is TRBV11-2, the J gene TRBJ2-2; TRBD2 aligns across 14 bases. The origin of this receptor is a woman between 45 and 65 years old with acute or convalescent COVID-19. Sequencing input: peripheral blood. The CDR3 nucleotides are TGTGCCAGCAGCTTAGACCGACTAGCGGGAGGGACCGGGGAGCTGTTTTTT. This translates into CASSLDRLAGGTGELFF.